These 15 T cell receptor beta chains were sequenced from one sample in a study of CD8+CD57+ T cells in acquired aplastic anemia. Sequencing involved patients with CD8+CD57+ cell expansion previously shown by flow cytometry. The template used for profiling TCR beta VDJ and CDR3 was genomic DNA. TCRdb processed the reads anew with MiXCR; each CDR3 protein has one entry. The data contain around 430,000 distinct CDR3 sequences, roughly a third of them singletons. Material: sorted CD4+, CD8+, or CD8+CD57+ T cells (not recorded which) from PBMCs. Receptors were obtained from a human donor with aplastic anemia.

Turning to this clonotype: At one end, the junction sequence differs from germline, possibly due to a read error. The chain recombines TRBV10-3 with TRBJ1-1; D perhaps matches TRBD1 (5 bases). Germline CDR1 reads ENHRY; CDR2 reads SYGVKD. The length of the CDR3 is 15 residues. CDR3 in amino acids: CASSEMGGPSTEAFF. CDR3 in DNA: TGTGCCAGCAGTGAAATGGGGGGTCCCAGCACTGAAGCTTTCTTT.

This clonotype occurred many times. The chain recombines TRBV20-1 with TRBJ1-2; 8 bases match TRBD1. Germline V gene data show CDR1 as DFQATT and CDR2 as SNEGSKA (reference sequence). The CDR3 is 14 residues long. V lost 2 bases to trimming and J lost 7 bases; unmatched junction nucleotides: 9. The CDR3 reads CSARPDRGSSGYTF. CDR3 coding DNA: TGCAGTGCTAGACCTGACAGGGGAAGCTCTGGCTACACCTTC.

The V call is TRBV2, the J call TRBJ2-3; D uncertain. V was pared by 5 bases and J by 10 bases, with 10 bases between. The CDR3 is 11 amino acids. CDR1 is SNHLY, CDR2 FYNNEI, per germline. CDR3 region: CASSHDLAQYF. The CDR3 region has the DNA TGTGCCAGCAGTCACGACCTAGCGCAGTATTTT.

This clonotype has more than one count but fewer than ten. This chain links TRBV5-1 with TRBJ1-1, with TRBD1 matching 7 bases. Trimming removed 5 bases from V and 5 bases from J; junction bases left unmatched: 12. This CDR3 spans 15 amino acids. CDR1 is SGHRS and CDR2 is YFSETQ in the germline V gene. CDR3 sequence: CASSHTGEKLTEAFF. The CDR3 DNA reads TGCGCCAGCAGTCATACAGGGGAAAAGTTGACTGAAGCTTTCTTT.

This clonotype came up many times. This chain joins TRBV2 and TRBJ1-4; 8 positions match TRBD1. This CDR3 spans 14 amino acids. Germline CDR1 is SNHLY and CDR2 is FYNNEI. With V trimmed by 6 bases and J by 3 bases, 3 bases remained unmatched. This CDR3 reads CASSQDRANEKLFF. CDR3 nucleotides: TGTGCCAGCAGCCAGGACAGGGCTAATGAAAAACTGTTTTTT.

To note about this clonotype: A much larger clone sits a single nucleotide away, making a read error possible. The chain employs TRBV14 and TRBJ1-2; possibly TRBD1 for D (6 bases). The CDR3 runs 18 residues. Germline loops: CDR1 SGHDN, CDR2 FVKESK. Here the CDR3 reads CASSHLRQGMAANHGYTF. CDR3 nucleotides: TGTGCCAGCAGCCACTTACGGCAGGGGATGGCTGCTAACCATGGCTACACCTTC.

There are many counts of this clonotype. The chain is built from TRBV10-3 and TRBJ2-5; D may be TRBD2 (5 bases). This CDR3 is built from 14 residues. V dropped 2 bases and J dropped 7 bases, with 14 bases sitting between them. From germline, CDR1 is ENHRY and CDR2 SYGVKD. The CDR3 DNA follows: TGTGCCATCAGTGAGGTGGGCCTCGGGGTGACCCAGTACTTC. Amino acid sequence: CAISEVGLGVTQYF.

This clonotype was seen repeatedly, ten times or more. The chain recombines TRBV2 with TRBJ2-7, with TRBD1 identical over 7 bases. Germline loops: CDR1 SNHLY, CDR2 FYNNEI. The CDR3 spans 14 residues. The junction had 8 bases not matched to a gene; V was cut back by 6 bases and J by 3 bases. As DNA, the CDR3 is TGTGCCAGCAGCCCCATCCGGACAGGCTACGAGCAGTACTTC. Translation gives CASSPIRTGYEQYF.

Comment on this clonotype: The final CDR3 position lacks the conserved phenylalanine or tryptophan, pointing to a likely read error. The gene calls are TRBV19 and TRBJ1-5; D is ambiguous. CDR1 LNHDA and CDR2 SQIVND come from the germline V gene (reference sequence). This CDR3 region has 13 residues. The CDR3 here is CASSIAPRQPQHL. The CDR3 nucleotides are TGCGCCAGTAGTATAGCCCCAAGGCAGCCCCAGCATCTT.

The CDR3 DNA follows: TGTGCCAGCAGCCTGGGCCCTATGCTCGCCTACGAGCAGTACTTC. Amino acid sequence: CASSLGPMLAYEQYF. This chain connects TRBV11-3 to TRBJ2-7; D call uncertain. The CDR3 is 15 residues long. Germline-derived CDR1 and CDR2 are SGHNT and YENEEA. Trimming removed 5 bases at V and 2 bases at J, with 16 bases between. The full variable domain, rest sourced from reference TRBV11-3 and TRBJ2-7, is EAGVVQSPRYKIIEKKQPVAFWCNPISGHNTLYWYLQNLGQGPELLIRYENEEAVDDSQLPKDRFSAERLKGVDSTLKIQPAELGDSAVYLCASSLGPMLAYEQYFGPGTRLTVT.

This sequence joins TRBV24-1 and TRBJ2-1, with 8 positions matching TRBD2. The CDR3 covers 15 residues. V was clipped by 8 bases and J by 5 bases; unmatched bases: 10. Germline V gene lookup returns CDR1 KGHDR and CDR2 SFDVKD. The DNA for the CDR3 is TGTGCCACCACCGGGGCGGGACTAGGCGACAATGAGCAGTTCTTC. Translating it yields CATTGAGLGDNEQFF.

This clonotype was counted between two and nine times. The CDR3 DNA reads as TGCGCCACCGCCCCTGGGACAATGAAAGAGACCCAGTACTTC. Its protein product is CATAPGTMKETQYF. The chain uses TRBV5-1 and TRBJ2-5; the D gene is possibly TRBD1 (6 bases). Germline V gene lookup returns CDR1 SGHRS and CDR2 YFSETQ. The germline V and J ends were trimmed by 9 bases and 3 bases, with 18 bases remaining between them. The CDR3 extends over 14 amino acids.

V usage is TRBV25-1 and J usage is TRBJ1-5, with a possible D match to TRBD1 (5 bases). The CDR3 is 14 amino acids. V lost 0 bases to trimming and J lost 3 bases, with 6 bases between them. Germline V gene lookup returns CDR1 MGHDK and CDR2 SYGVNS. Here the CDR3 reads CASSEYRDNQPQHF. The CDR3 region has the DNA TGTGCCAGCAGTGAATACAGGGACAATCAGCCCCAGCATTTT. Looking up the rest from reference TRBV25-1 and TRBJ1-5 gives the full variable domain: EADIYQTPRYLVIGTGKKITLECSQTMGHDKMYWYQQDPGMELHLIHYSYGVNSTEKGDLSSESTVSRIRTEHFPLTLESARPSHTSQYLCASSEYRDNQPQHFGDGTRLSIL.

This clonotype was seen a single time. This sequence may be a read error, since a much larger clone differs from it by one base. This is likely a read error, given that the CDR3 carries no conserved phenylalanine or tryptophan at its end. The genes are TRBV19 and TRBJ1-3, with 8 bases aligning to TRBD1. Germline CDR1 LNHDA, CDR2 SQIVND (reference sequence). Germline trimming cut 7 bases from V and 3 bases from J; bases unmatched to any gene: 8. This CDR3 has 15 amino acids. The CDR3 loop is CASKNRTGIGNTIYL. In DNA form, the CDR3 reads TGTGCCAGTAAAAACAGGACAGGGATTGGAAACACCATATATCTT.

The V call is TRBV15, the J call TRBJ1-2; D uncertain. Trimming stripped 2 bases from V and 4 bases from J, with 8 bases between. Germline V gene sequence: CDR1 LNHNV, CDR2 YYDKDF (reference sequence). The CDR3 loop spans 13 amino acids. The CDR3: CATSRPLAYGYTF. CDR3 bases: TGTGCCACCAGCAGACCCCTGGCCTATGGCTACACCTTC.